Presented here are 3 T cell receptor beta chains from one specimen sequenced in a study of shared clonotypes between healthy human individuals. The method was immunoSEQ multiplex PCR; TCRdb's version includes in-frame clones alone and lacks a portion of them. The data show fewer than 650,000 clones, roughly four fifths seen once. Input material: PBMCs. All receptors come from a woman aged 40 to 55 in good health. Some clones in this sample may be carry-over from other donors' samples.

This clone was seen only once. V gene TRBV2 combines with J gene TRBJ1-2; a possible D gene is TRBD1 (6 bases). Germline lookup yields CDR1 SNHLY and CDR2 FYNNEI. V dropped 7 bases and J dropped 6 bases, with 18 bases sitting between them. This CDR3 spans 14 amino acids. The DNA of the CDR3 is TGTGCCAGCACCCCGGGCCCAGGGGTTCATGGCTACACCTTC. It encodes CASTPGPGVHGYTF.

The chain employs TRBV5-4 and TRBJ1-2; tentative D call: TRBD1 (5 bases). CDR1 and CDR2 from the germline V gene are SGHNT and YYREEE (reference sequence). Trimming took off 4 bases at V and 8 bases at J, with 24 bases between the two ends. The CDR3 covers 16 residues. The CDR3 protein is CASSPGGRTLNFGYTF. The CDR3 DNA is TGTGCCAGCAGCCCGGGGGGTAGAACCCTGAATTTCGGCTACACCTTC. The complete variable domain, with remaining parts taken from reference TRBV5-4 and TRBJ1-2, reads ETGVTQSPTHLIKTRGQQVTLRCSSQSGHNTVSWYQQALGQGPQFIFQYYREEENGRGNFPPRFSGLQFPNYSSELNVNALELDDSALYLCASSPGGRTLNFGYTFGSGTRLTVV.

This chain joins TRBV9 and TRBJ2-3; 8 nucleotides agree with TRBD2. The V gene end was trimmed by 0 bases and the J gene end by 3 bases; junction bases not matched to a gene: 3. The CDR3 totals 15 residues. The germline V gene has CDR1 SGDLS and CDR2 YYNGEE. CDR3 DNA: TGTGCCAGCAGCGTAGGGCCTAGCGGGACAGATACGCAGTATTTT. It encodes CASSVGPSGTDTQYF.